This TCR beta chain was obtained from a study of Ad26.COV2.S vaccination and SARS-CoV-2 variants. Broader study findings: Non-spike TCR breadth did not differ much between vaccine and placebo recipients.

Treatment here: some 20 received Ad26.COV2.S at low or high dose, single or two shots; about five received placebo; per-sample allocation not given. Repertoires come from day 63 after the first vaccine or placebo injection. Donation was by an adult aged 18-55 years who was in Boston. In the case of this clone: The target antigen is unknown.

This table comes from immunoSEQ multiplex PCR, and its TCRdb copy is limited to in-frame clones, with some not included. Of roughly 380,000 clones in the sample, roughly 84% were seen once. J gave up 6 bases and V 4 bases, and 9 bases lay outside the gene matches. Germline CDR1 and CDR2: KGHDR and SFDVKD. The CDR3 length is 16 residues. This receptor was identified in a person aged 18-65 years who received the Ad26.COV2.S COVID-19 vaccine or a placebo. The sample in question was peripheral blood, obtained in a trial of Ad26.COV2.S vaccine versus placebo. This chain connects TRBV24-1 to TRBJ2-3; TRBD2 aligns across 10 bases. CDR3 in amino acids: CATSDPSGGGPDTQYF. CDR3 sequence (DNA): TGTGCCACCAGTGACCCTAGCGGGGGAGGTCCCGATACGCAGTATTTT.